Included here is one T cell receptor beta chain sequence, with context. Its antigen is as yet unknown. This specimen comes from a study of cytomegalovirus exposure and HLA in healthy donors. Study-wide points: The study put about 180 TCR beta chains on its list as cytomegalovirus-associated.

Sequencing was performed with immunoSEQ multiplex PCR; in TCRdb, only in-frame clones are kept and a portion is missing. The data contain approximately 270,000 clones, roughly 85% of them seen just once; the ten biggest clones take up around 1%. The V and J ends lost 5 bases and 0 bases respectively, with 12 bases between them. Per germline, CDR1 SGHNT and CDR2 YYREEE (reference sequence). The length of the CDR3 is 16 residues. The sequence came from a young woman in good health and CMV-seronegative. The sequenced sample consisted of PBMCs. The V gene is TRBV5-4, the J gene TRBJ2-6; TRBD1 might be the D (6 bases). CDR3 coding DNA: TGTGCCAGCAGTCGCCGGGACACCTCTGGGGCCAACGTCCTGACTTTC. Translating it yields CASSRRDTSGANVLTF.